The 5 T cell receptor beta chains below all came from one sample that was sequenced in a study of blood T cell repertoires in COVID-19. Sequenced by immunoSEQ multiplex PCR; TCRdb stores in-frame clones only, minus some. The sample lists around 69,000 clones, 81% occurring once. The sequencing sample was made of peripheral blood. The receptors were gathered from a woman between 65 and 79 years old with acute or convalescent COVID-19.

The chain links TRBV6-1 to TRBJ2-1; tentative D call: TRBD2 (6 bases). The CDR3 is 15 residues long. Trimming shortened V by 2 bases and J by 8 bases, and 16 bases separated the two germline ends. Germline assignment: CDR1 MNHNS and CDR2 SASEGT. The CDR3 coding sequence is TGTGCCAGCAGTGAACCGGGACTGGGAGAATATGAGCAGTTCTTC. Translated, it gives CASSEPGLGEYEQFF.

The V and J genes are TRBV7-9 and TRBJ2-3, with D possibly being TRBD1 (6 bases). Trimming took 2 bases from V and 5 from J, leaving 11 bases between them. Per germline, CDR1 SEHNR and CDR2 FQNEAQ (reference sequence). The CDR3 covers 14 residues. The chain's CDR3 is CASSLSGVGDTQYF. DNA for the CDR3: TGTGCCAGCAGCTTATCAGGGGTGGGAGATACGCAGTATTTT.

This CDR3 reads CASILPQGNSAKNIQYF. The CDR3, as DNA: TGTGCCAGCATCCTCCCCCAGGGCAACAGCGCCAAAAACATTCAGTACTTC. This chain connects TRBV2 to TRBJ2-4, with a possible D match to TRBD1 (5 bases). The germline V gene has CDR1 SNHLY and CDR2 FYNNEI. This CDR3 is built from 17 residues. V lost 7 bases to trimming and J lost 1 base, with 20 bases between them.

This clone has a single count. The CDR3 region has the DNA TGTGCCACCAGCAGAGTACGACAGGGATCGAGCAATCAGCCCCAGCATTTT. Protein product: CATSRVRQGSSNQPQHF. The rearrangement links TRBV15 to TRBJ1-5; 7 bases fit TRBD1. The CDR3 spans 17 residues. The junction had 7 bases not matched to a gene; V was cut back by 1 base and J by 1 base. CDR1 LNHNV and CDR2 YYDKDF come from the germline V gene (reference sequence).

The CDR3 DNA is TGTGCCAGCTCACCAACGCTGGGACAGGGAAACACCATATATTTT. Protein sequence: CASSPTLGQGNTIYF. The J gene is TRBJ1-3, the V gene TRBV18; 7 bases are a match to TRBD1. J gave up 4 bases and V 2 bases, and 5 bases lay outside the gene matches. CDR1 and CDR2 from the germline V gene are KGHSH and LQKENI. This CDR3 is 15 amino acids long.